These 9 T cell receptor beta chains were all obtained from the same sample, sequenced in a study of spatial heterogeneity in lung cancer. Whole-study results and caveats: Counts that tracked tumor mutation counts were those of expanded intratumoral alpha and beta TCRs.

Using its own MiXCR run on the 5' RACE reads, TCRdb lists one record per CDR3 protein. Of about 5,100 distinct CDR3 sequences in the sample, almost 9% were seen once. Time point meaning: sample taken at primary tumor resection. These TCRs' antigens remain unknown. The specimen was lung tumor tissue, collected at surgery. The source is a female donor with early-stage non-small cell lung cancer.

This clonotype was observed at least ten times. V gene TRBV18 combines with J gene TRBJ2-6; D remains unclear. CDR3 length equals 16 residues. The germline V and J ends were trimmed by 2 bases and 0 bases, with 8 bases remaining between them. Germline CDR1 is KGHSH and CDR2 is LQKENI. CDR3 sequence reads: CASSPVTASGANVLTF. The DNA of the CDR3 is TGTGCCAGCTCACCAGTCACAGCCTCTGGGGCCAACGTCCTGACTTTC.

This clonotype counts as medium-sized. The CDR3 is CASSVGQSTEAFF. The CDR3 DNA reads as TGTGCCAGCAGCGTAGGGCAGAGCACTGAAGCTTTCTTT. The V call is TRBV9, the J call TRBJ1-1; D gene ambiguous. CDR1 is SGDLS, CDR2 YYNGEE, per germline. Trimming stripped 0 bases from V and 4 bases from J, with 7 bases between. This CDR3 is built from 13 residues.

This clonotype appeared many times. The CDR3 sequence is CASAPSAGSGETQYF. In DNA form, the CDR3 reads TGTGCTAGTGCACCATCGGCGGGGTCGGGGGAGACCCAGTACTTC. The chain is built from TRBV12-5 and TRBJ2-5; possible D gene TRBD2, 6 bases. CDR1 and CDR2 from the germline V gene are LGHNT and FRNRAP. This CDR3 region has 15 residues. With 7 bases removed from V and 5 bases from J, the gap between germline ends came to 20 bases.

The chain is built from TRBV7-8 and TRBJ2-1; 9 bases are shared with TRBD2. V gave up 5 bases and J gave up 9 bases; unmatched junction bases: 11. Germline values: CDR1 SGHVS, CDR2 FQNEAQ. CDR3 length: 15 residues. The CDR3 nucleotides read TGTGCCAGCAGCCCCGAGGCTAGCGGGGTACGTGAGCAGTTCTTC. Amino acids: CASSPEASGVREQFF.

Sample share makes this clonotype medium-sized. The rearrangement uses TRBV19 and TRBJ2-2; 8 bases are a match to TRBD1. V was pared by 5 bases and J by 7 bases, with 6 bases of the junction left unmatched. The length of the CDR3 is 14 residues. CDR1 is LNHDA, CDR2 SQIVND, per germline (reference sequence). The DNA for the CDR3 is TGTGCCAGTAGTCTGGCAGGGGGCTTCGGGGAGCTGTTTTTT. As protein: CASSLAGGFGELFF.

This clonotype was observed many times. The junction departs from the called germline gene at one end, perhaps through a read error. V gene TRBV5-6 combines with J gene TRBJ2-1, with TRBD2 identical over 10 bases. The CDR3 is 16 residues long. Germline CDR1 SGHDT, CDR2 YYEEEE. CDR3 sequence (DNA): TGTCCCAGCAGCATCGAGCGGGGGGGAGACTACAATGAGCAGTTCTTC. Protein: CPSSIERGGDYNEQFF.

This clonotype was seen repeatedly, ten times or more. This sequence joins TRBV28 and TRBJ1-6; 9 nucleotides align to TRBD1. The CDR3 length is 14 residues. Germline V gives CDR1 MDHEN, CDR2 SYDVKM. With V trimmed by 3 bases and J by 8 bases, 2 bases remained unmatched. The CDR3 is CASSLTGGDSPLHF. The CDR3 bases are TGTGCCAGCAGTTTGACAGGGGGGGATTCACCCCTCCACTTT.

This sequence joins TRBV7-2 and TRBJ1-4; D gene uncertain. Between the trimmed V and J ends, which lost 2 bases and 0 bases, there was a span of 7 bases. Germline V lookup: CDR1 SGHTA, CDR2 FQGNSA. CDR3 length: 15 residues. DNA for the CDR3: TGTGCCAGCAGCTTACTCGGGACAACTAATGAAAAACTGTTTTTT. Its protein product is CASSLLGTTNEKLFF.

By sample fraction, this clonotype is medium-sized. This chain joins TRBV28 and TRBJ1-1; D is undetermined. The CDR3 runs 13 residues. Trimming took 7 bases from V and 6 from J, leaving 15 bases between them. Germline CDR1 is MDHEN and CDR2 is SYDVKM. Here the CDR3 reads CASKLEGRAEAFF. Written as DNA, the CDR3 is TGTGCCAGCAAGTTGGAGGGCCGGGCTGAAGCTTTCTTT.